These T cell receptor beta chains were read from a single sample in a study of tumor-infiltrating lymphocytes in primary liver carcinoma. TCRdb re-called the multiplex PCR reads with MiXCR, one entry per CDR3 protein. The sample carries fewer than 250,000 distinct CDR3 sequences, around four fifths recorded once. What was sequenced was tumor tissue from primary liver carcinoma. The receptor source for this set is a man aged 40-55 years with primary liver carcinoma and hepatitis B virus infection. CDR3s include the opening cysteine and the closing phenylalanine or tryptophan. The D gene is left open where the match is weak. The listing skips clone size in some rows; elsewhere it reads once, few, many or a size class.

TRBJ2-2 - TRBV5-8 - TGTGCCAGCAGCTTGTCAGGGGCTCAGAACACCGGGGAGCTGTTTTTT CASSLSGAQNTGELFF
TRBJ2-3 - TRBV10-2 - TGCGCCAGCAGCGCCACAGATATGCGGTATTTT CASSATDMRYF
TRBJ2-5 many TRBV24-1 - TGTGCCACCAGGGCCGCAGGGACGGAGGAGACCCAGTACTTC CATRAAGTEETQYF
TRBJ2-3 - TRBV5-1 - TGCGCCAGCAGCTTGGCCGAGTTCGGGAATACGCAGTATTTT CASSLAEFGNTQYF
TRBJ2-7 - TRBV11-2 - TGTGCCTGCAGCTCCAGACGGCTTTACGCACGCGAGCAGTACTTC CACSSRRLYAREQYF
TRBJ1-4 - TRBV4-2 - TGTGCCAGCAACCAGCCCCACTGTGAAAAACTGTTTTTT CASNQPHCEKLFF
TRBJ1-4 once TRBV7-9 - TGTGCCAACAGCGGATGGGAAAGGGAACTGTTTTTT CANSGWERELFF
TRBJ2-1 few TRBV2 - TGTGCCAGCAGTGAAGTAAGAGGGATCAATGAGCAGTTCTTC CASSEVRGINEQFF
TRBJ2-2 - TRBV29-1 TRBD2 TGCAGGGTCGGGACTAGCGCGTCGAACACAGGGGAGCTGTTTTTT CRVGTSASNTGELFF
TRBJ2-7 - TRBV2 - TGTGCCAGCAATGTCCAGGGCCGGGAGCAGTACTTC CASNVQGREQYF
TRBJ2-1 - TRBV14 - TGTGCCAGCAGCCCTCAGGGATGGGCGGAGGAGCAGTTCTTC CASSPQGWAEEQFF
TRBJ1-6 - TRBV11-2 - TGTGCCAGCAGCCGCGAGGACTGGGCCTATCCACCCCTCCACTTT CASSREDWAYPPLHF
TRBJ2-1 - TRBV10-1 - TGCACCAGCAGTGACCAGAGCAGGGCTGGAAATGAGCAGTTCTTC CTSSDQSRAGNEQFF
TRBJ2-3 - TRBV4-3 TRBD1 TGCGTCAGCAGCCGAGACGGGGACAGGAGCAGAGATATGCAGTATTTT CVSSRDGDRSRDMQYF
TRBJ2-1 - TRBV19 - TGTGTCAGTAGTTCCGGGATAGCGGCTACTCATGAGCAGTTCTTC CVSSSGIAATHEQFF
TRBJ2-3 - TRBV10-3 - TGTGCTATCAGCCCCGCGACGGGAGCCCCAGATAGGCAGTATTTT CAISPATGAPDRQYF
TRBJ2-7 - TRBV6-2/TRBV6-3 - TGTGCCAGCAGCCTCCGGGACGGGCCCCACGAGCAATACTTC CASSLRDGPHEQYF
TRBJ2-6 - TRBV4-3 TRBD2 TGCGCCAGCAGCCAAGATGGGTCAGGGAGCGGGGCCAACGTCCTGAGTTTC CASSQDGSGSGANVLSF
TRBJ1-5 many TRBV6-2/TRBV6-3 - TGTGCCAGCAGTTACAGCCATAGCAATCAGCCCCAGCATTTT CASSYSHSNQPQHF
TRBJ1-1 once TRBV29-1 TRBD1 TGCAGTGCTGAAGATAGCGGGACAGAGAACACTGAAGCTTTCTTT CSAEDSGTENTEAFF
TRBJ1-2 - TRBV6-5 TRBD1 TGTGTCAGCAGTCGCAAACCGGGACAGGGTGTTTTGGCCTACACCTTC CVSSRKPGQGVLAYTF
TRBJ2-7 - TRBV28 - TGTGCTAGCAGTCTGTGGCCGTTTAACGAGCAATACTTC CASSLWPFNEQYF
TRBJ2-1 - TRBV4-2 TRBD2 TGTACCAGTAGACAAGAGGTAGCGGGGGCCTCCTACAATGAGCAGTTCTTC CTSRQEVAGASYNEQFF
TRBJ2-3 - TRBV29-1 - TGCAGCGTTGAAGTTCGCGGGGGCCGGGGCACAGATAGGCAGTATTTT CSVEVRGGRGTDRQYF
TRBJ2-1 - TRBV4-2 TRBD2 TGTTCCAGCAGTCAGCCGGAACTAGCGGGAGATAGGGGGCAGTTCTTC CSSSQPELAGDRGQFF
TRBJ1-4 once TRBV6-6 - TGTGCCAGCAAGCGGACAAGTGGAAAACTGTTTTTT CASKRTSGKLFF
TRBJ2-1 - TRBV30 - TGTGCCTGGAGCCAGCCGGGGTCTGGGTCCTACAATGAGCAGTTCTTC CAWSQPGSGSYNEQFF
TRBJ2-2 - TRBV5-4 TRBD2 TGTGCCAGCGACTGGGACTACTTCAACACCGGGGAGCTGTTTTTT CASDWDYFNTGELFF
TRBJ2-1 few TRBV2 - TGTGCCAGCAGTAGGGACATCTCCTACAATGAGCAGTTCTTC CASSRDISYNEQFF
TRBJ2-6 - TRBV6-5 - TGTGCCAGCCGTTACGAAGGCAGTTCCTCTGGGGCCAACGTCCTGACTTTC CASRYEGSSSGANVLTF
TRBJ2-3 - TRBV4-2 - TGTGCCAGCAGCCCTAAGGAGGGACTCACAGATACGCAGTATTTT CASSPKEGLTDTQYF
TRBJ2-7 - TRBV6-1 TRBD2 TGTGCCAGCAGTGATGATAGCGGGAGCTCCTACGAGCAGTACTTC CASSDDSGSSYEQYF
TRBJ2-4 - TRBV11-1 TRBD2 TGTACCAGTAGCTTTCCCGCGATTAGCGGGACCAAAAACATTCAGTACTTC CTSSFPAISGTKNIQYF
TRBJ1-4 - TRBV6-5 - TGTGCCAGCAGTTACTCAGGAGGGATAGGGTGGAAAAATGAAAAACTGTTTTTT CASSYSGGIGWKNEKLFF
TRBJ1-2 - TRBV6-2/TRBV6-3 - TGTGCCTGCAGTCAAACAGGAGCTGGCTACACCTTC CACSQTGAGYTF
TRBJ2-1 - TRBV29-1 TRBD2 TGCAACGTTGGAATGCGGGGGACGGTCGACAATGAGCAGCTCTTC CNVGMRGTVDNEQLF
TRBJ2-3 - TRBV6-5 - TGTGCCAGCAGGGGAACTGGGGTACAAACAGATACGCATTATTTT CASRGTGVQTDTHYF
TRBJ2-2 many TRBV30 TRBD1 TGTGCCTGGGCCGGACAGGATCTAAAACACACCGGGGAGCTGTTTTTT CAWAGQDLKHTGELFF
TRBJ2-7 - TRBV29-1 - TGCAGCGTTCAGACGTGTACCTACGAGCAGTACTTC CSVQTCTYEQYF
TRBJ2-5 once TRBV5-6 TRBD1 TGCGCCAGCAGCTTGGGACAGCAAGAGACCCTGTACTTC CASSLGQQETLYF
TRBJ2-4 many TRBV5-4 - TGTGCCAGCAGCTCGGGGGCTGTGCTAGCCAAAAACATTCAGTACTTC CASSSGAVLAKNIQYF
TRBJ1-2 - TRBV6-5 - TGTGCCAGCAACCCACCTGGGAACCATGGCTACACCTTC CASNPPGNHGYTF
TRBJ2-7 - TRBV5-6 - TGTGCCAGCAGCTTATGGGGAAGCTCCCAAGAGCAGTACTTC CASSLWGSSQEQYF
TRBJ2-2 - TRBV29-1 - TGCAGCGTCCCTAGCTTGTGGGACACCGGGGAGCTGTTTTTT CSVPSLWDTGELFF
TRBJ1-3 - TRBV6-6 - TGTGCCAGCACAGGAAACACCACATATTTT CASTGNTTYF
TRBJ2-1 once TRBV6-1 - TGTGCCAGCAGTGATCTAGTGGGTATGAATGAGCAGTTCTTC CASSDLVGMNEQFF
TRBJ2-3 - TRBV6-5 - TGTGCCAGCAGTTTAACTTTGACAGACACCACAGATACGCAGTATTTT CASSLTLTDTTDTQYF
TRBJ1-5 - TRBV20-1 - TGCAGTGCTAGAGACCAGGAATATCAGCCCCAGCATTTT CSARDQEYQPQHF
TRBJ2-7 - TRBV6-2/TRBV6-3 - TGTGCCAGCAATTACGAGGTAACCTACGAGCGGTACTTC CASNYEVTYERYF
TRBJ2-3 - TRBV6-6 TRBD2 TGTGCCAGCAGAATACTAGCGGGAGGGGCAGATACACAGTATTTT CASRILAGGADTQYF
TRBJ1-2 - TRBV12-3/TRBV12-4 TRBD1 TGTGCCAGCTCACGGACAGGGGGACATGATGGCTACACCTTC CASSRTGGHDGYTF
TRBJ2-1 - TRBV15 TRBD2 TGTGCCACCAGCTCCCGGACTAGCGGGAGGCAGGATGAGCAGTTCTTC CATSSRTSGRQDEQFF
TRBJ1-1 many TRBV5-1 - TGCGCCAGCAGCTCCAACCCACCGGGGCTGAACACTGAAGCTTTCTTT CASSSNPPGLNTEAFF
TRBJ2-6 - TRBV29-1 - TGCAGCGTTGGCTCGGGTGCCAACGTCCTGACTTTC CSVGSGANVLTF
TRBJ2-5 - TRBV29-1 TRBD1 TGCAGTGTTGAGGCGGACAGGGGGCGAGCAGAGACCCAGTGCTTC CSVEADRGRAETQCF
TRBJ2-6 - TRBV6-1 - TGTGCCAGCGGTCAAAGGGGTTCTGGGGCCAACGTCCTGACTTTC CASGQRGSGANVLTF
TRBJ1-2 - TRBV29-1 - TGCAGCGTTCCAGGGGCCTCGGCGGACGGCCACACCTTC CSVPGASADGHTF
TRBJ1-6 - TRBV12-3/TRBV12-4 - TGTGCCAGCAGCTCCGGAATAGGGTATTCACCCCTCCACTTT CASSSGIGYSPLHF
TRBJ2-3 - TRBV6-2/TRBV6-3 - TGTGTCAGCAGCCCCATGTGGGACGGACGGCAGTATTTT CVSSPMWDGRQYF